Listed below are T cell receptor beta chains from one sample, sequenced in a study of T-cell reconstitution after alpha-beta-depleted transplantation in children. TCRdb used MiXCR to reprocess the PCR reads, holding one entry per CDR3 protein. The table shows 30,000 to 40,000 distinct CDR3 sequences, with around 7% occurring only once. The specimen was peripheral blood, collected 60 days after TCRalphabeta/CD19-depleted stem cell transplant. All receptors derive from a child less than two years old who had a stem cell transplant for acute myeloid leukemia, so the T cells may come from the graft donor. Each CDR3 is given with its conserved first and last residue. Fields, in order: V gene, J gene, D gene, clone size, CDR3 protein, CDR3 DNA. A D gene is named only where the DNA matches it firmly. Only some rows state a clone size, as once, few, many or a class for expanded clones.

V gene: TRBV7-6; J gene: TRBJ2-2; D gene: -; clone size: many; CDR3 protein: CASGEQALFTGELFF; CDR3 DNA: TGTGCCAGCGGTGAACAGGCGCTATTCACCGGGGAGCTGTTTTTT
V gene: TRBV6-2/TRBV6-3; J gene: TRBJ2-1; D gene: TRBD2; clone size: -; CDR3 protein: CASSYSGGAREQFF; CDR3 DNA: TGTGCCAGCAGTTACTCGGGAGGGGCACGTGAGCAGTTCTTC
V gene: TRBV7-8; J gene: TRBJ1-2; D gene: -; clone size: many; CDR3 protein: CASSLLQNYGYTF; CDR3 DNA: TGTGCCAGCAGCTTACTGCAGAACTATGGCTACACCTTC
V gene: TRBV5-6; J gene: TRBJ1-1; D gene: -; clone size: many; CDR3 protein: CASSLAFREETEAFF; CDR3 DNA: TGTGCCAGCAGCTTGGCCTTCAGGGAGGAGACTGAAGCTTTCTTT
V gene: TRBV7-9; J gene: TRBJ2-5; D gene: -; clone size: many; CDR3 protein: CASSFPLAGSRETQYF; CDR3 DNA: TGTGCCAGCAGCTTCCCGCTGGCGGGGTCCCGGGAGACCCAGTACTTC
V gene: TRBV7-2; J gene: TRBJ2-1; D gene: -; clone size: many; CDR3 protein: CASSLAIPGSGPEGEQFF; CDR3 DNA: TGTGCCAGCAGCTTAGCGATCCCGGGGTCGGGGCCGGAGGGGGAGCAGTTCTTC
V gene: TRBV4-3; J gene: TRBJ2-7; D gene: -; clone size: many; CDR3 protein: CASSQGWLSAGEQYF; CDR3 DNA: TGCGCCAGCAGCCAAGGTTGGCTTAGCGCGGGAGAGCAGTACTTC
V gene: TRBV5-6; J gene: TRBJ2-3; D gene: TRBD2; clone size: many; CDR3 protein: CASLGTSAGGAQYF; CDR3 DNA: TGTGCCAGCCTCGGGACTAGCGCCGGTGGGGCGCAGTATTTT
V gene: TRBV6-1; J gene: TRBJ1-2; D gene: TRBD1; clone size: many; CDR3 protein: CASSEGTGLISGYTF; CDR3 DNA: TGTGCCAGCAGCGAGGGGACAGGCCTAATATCTGGCTACACCTTC
V gene: TRBV25-1; J gene: TRBJ2-5; D gene: -; clone size: many; CDR3 protein: CASREGRETQYF; CDR3 DNA: TGTGCCAGCAGAGAGGGTAGGGAGACCCAGTACTTC
V gene: TRBV20-1; J gene: TRBJ1-3; D gene: -; clone size: many; CDR3 protein: CSAREGIRKSGNTIYF; CDR3 DNA: TGCAGTGCTAGAGAGGGGATTCGGAAATCTGGAAACACCATATATTTT
V gene: TRBV4-2; J gene: TRBJ1-2; D gene: -; clone size: many; CDR3 protein: CASSQWVGDPLGGYTF; CDR3 DNA: TGTGCCAGCAGCCAGTGGGTGGGGGACCCTCTTGGAGGCTACACCTTC
V gene: TRBV12-3/TRBV12-4; J gene: TRBJ2-5; D gene: -; clone size: many; CDR3 protein: CASSLRGGPVRTQYF; CDR3 DNA: TGTGCCAGCAGTTTGAGAGGGGGGCCCGTCAGGACCCAGTACTTC
V gene: TRBV4-2; J gene: TRBJ2-5; D gene: TRBD2; clone size: many; CDR3 protein: CASSQEGFSGRGGETQYF; CDR3 DNA: TGTGCCAGCAGCCAAGAAGGCTTTAGCGGGAGAGGGGGGGAGACCCAGTACTTC
V gene: TRBV2; J gene: TRBJ2-4; D gene: -; clone size: many; CDR3 protein: CASSRWENIQYF; CDR3 DNA: TGTGCCAGCAGCAGGTGGGAAAACATTCAGTACTTC
V gene: TRBV5-6; J gene: TRBJ2-3; D gene: -; clone size: many; CDR3 protein: CASSADPTDTQYF; CDR3 DNA: TGTGCCAGCAGCGCGGACCCCACAGATACGCAGTATTTT
V gene: TRBV20-1; J gene: TRBJ2-2; D gene: -; clone size: many; CDR3 protein: CSARDAGELFF; CDR3 DNA: TGCAGTGCTAGGGACGCCGGGGAGCTGTTTTTT
V gene: TRBV7-3; J gene: TRBJ2-1; D gene: -; clone size: many; CDR3 protein: CASSLQPAGSYNEQFF; CDR3 DNA: TGTGCCAGCAGCTTACAACCAGCGGGCTCCTACAATGAGCAGTTCTTC
V gene: TRBV2; J gene: TRBJ2-7; D gene: TRBD2; clone size: many; CDR3 protein: CASRRGGRSYEQYF; CDR3 DNA: TGTGCCAGCAGGCGGGGGGGTCGCTCCTACGAGCAGTACTTC
V gene: TRBV12-3/TRBV12-4; J gene: TRBJ2-5; D gene: -; clone size: medium-sized; CDR3 protein: CASSFAGQETQYF; CDR3 DNA: TGTGCCAGCAGTTTTGCGGGCCAAGAGACCCAGTACTTC
V gene: TRBV12-3/TRBV12-4; J gene: TRBJ2-1; D gene: TRBD2; clone size: many; CDR3 protein: CASSLGLAGRYNEQFF; CDR3 DNA: TGTGCCAGCAGCCTCGGGCTAGCGGGAAGGTACAATGAGCAGTTCTTC
V gene: TRBV28; J gene: TRBJ2-1; D gene: TRBD1; clone size: many; CDR3 protein: CASSRQGVYNEQFF; CDR3 DNA: TGTGCCAGCAGCCGACAGGGTGTCTACAATGAGCAGTTCTTC
V gene: TRBV11-2; J gene: TRBJ2-4; D gene: TRBD1; clone size: many; CDR3 protein: CASSLGPSGQGKALAKNIQYF; CDR3 DNA: TGTGCCAGCAGCTTAGGTCCCTCGGGACAGGGTAAAGCCCTAGCCAAAAACATTCAGTACTTC
V gene: TRBV29-1; J gene: TRBJ1-2; D gene: TRBD1; clone size: many; CDR3 protein: CSVPHGTGILNYGYTF; CDR3 DNA: TGCAGCGTTCCGCACGGGACAGGGATCCTTAACTATGGCTACACCTTC
V gene: TRBV7-9; J gene: TRBJ1-2; D gene: -; clone size: many; CDR3 protein: CASSLRGYTNYGYTF; CDR3 DNA: TGTGCCAGCAGCTTGAGGGGGTATACTAACTATGGCTACACCTTC
V gene: TRBV10-3; J gene: TRBJ1-5; D gene: -; clone size: many; CDR3 protein: CATQGPNQPQHF; CDR3 DNA: TGTGCCACTCAGGGGCCGAATCAGCCCCAGCATTTT
V gene: TRBV2; J gene: TRBJ1-5; D gene: -; clone size: many; CDR3 protein: CASSEGGWEQPQHF; CDR3 DNA: TGTGCCAGCAGTGAAGGGGGTTGGGAGCAGCCCCAGCATTTT
V gene: TRBV6-2/TRBV6-3; J gene: TRBJ2-7; D gene: -; clone size: many; CDR3 protein: CASSWTYEQYF; CDR3 DNA: TGTGCCAGCAGTTGGACCTACGAGCAGTACTTC
V gene: TRBV5-1; J gene: TRBJ1-5; D gene: -; clone size: many; CDR3 protein: CASSLEPALSNQPQHF; CDR3 DNA: TGCGCCAGCAGCTTGGAGCCGGCCCTCAGCAATCAGCCCCAGCATTTT
V gene: TRBV18; J gene: TRBJ1-6; D gene: -; clone size: many; CDR3 protein: CASSPPTGLNSPLHF; CDR3 DNA: TGTGCCAGCTCACCACCTACAGGGTTAAATTCACCCCTCCACTTT
V gene: TRBV5-6; J gene: TRBJ2-7; D gene: -; clone size: many; CDR3 protein: CASSLGWGPSYEQYF; CDR3 DNA: TGTGCCAGCAGCTTGGGTTGGGGACCCTCCTACGAGCAGTACTTC
V gene: TRBV9; J gene: TRBJ2-1; D gene: -; clone size: -; CDR3 protein: CASSVEGDPHNEQFF; CDR3 DNA: TGTGCCAGCAGCGTAGAGGGGGACCCACACAATGAGCAGTTCTTC
V gene: TRBV4-2; J gene: TRBJ1-4; D gene: -; clone size: many; CDR3 protein: CASSQDEGSNEKLFF; CDR3 DNA: TGTGCCAGCAGCCAAGATGAAGGTTCTAATGAAAAACTGTTTTTT
V gene: TRBV11-3; J gene: TRBJ2-3; D gene: TRBD2; clone size: many; CDR3 protein: CASSRTSGRKDTQYF; CDR3 DNA: TGTGCCAGCAGCCGGACTAGCGGGAGGAAAGATACGCAGTATTTT
V gene: TRBV30; J gene: TRBJ2-1; D gene: TRBD1; clone size: -; CDR3 protein: CAWSLRGPEQFF; CDR3 DNA: TGTGCCTGGAGCCTGAGGGGGCCTGAGCAGTTCTTC
V gene: TRBV6-1; J gene: TRBJ2-5; D gene: TRBD2; clone size: many; CDR3 protein: CASSPELAGRETQYF; CDR3 DNA: TGTGCCAGCAGCCCCGAACTAGCGGGGAGGGAGACCCAGTACTTC
V gene: TRBV7-3; J gene: TRBJ2-5; D gene: TRBD2; clone size: many; CDR3 protein: CASSFPLPWRENETQYF; CDR3 DNA: TGTGCCAGCAGCTTCCCCCTTCCCTGGCGGGAGAATGAGACCCAGTACTTC